The T cell receptor (beta chain) under discussion was sequenced for a study of T cell responses to AZD1222 COVID-19 vaccine. Assay: immunoSEQ multiplex PCR; the TCRdb copy retains only in-frame clones and omits some. The table has approximately 150,000 clones, under 95% seen once. Per germline, CDR1 MGHRA and CDR2 YSYEKL. CDR3 length: 15 amino acids. V was clipped by 3 bases and J by 4 bases, with 15 bases between them. Details on this clone: Antigen specificity is unknown.

Whole-study results and caveats: Compared with day 0, the breadth and depth of the Spike-specific TCR repertoire rose significantly after two doses of AZD1222.

This rearrangement joins TRBV4-1 to TRBJ1-2; tentatively, D is TRBD1 (5 bases). This sequence was found in an adult in good health. The sequencing here drew on peripheral blood, taken on day 0 of AZD1222 vaccination. The CDR3 coding sequence is TGCGCCAGCAGCCAGTCCACGGGGGGAGGCTATGGCTACACCTTC. It codes for CASSQSTGGGYGYTF.